The source of this TCR beta chain is a study of T cells in Graves' hyperthyroidism and ophthalmopathy. The CDR3 covers 13 residues. Trimming cost V 8 bases and J 5 bases; bases outside gene matches: 12. The germline V gene has CDR1 SQVTM and CDR2 ANQGSEA. In the case of this clonotype: Its antigen is as yet unknown.

Regarding the study as a whole: Blood held most thyroid clonotypes expanded above 0.001 frequency. By a 13 V-J model, ophthalmopathy was set apart from stable hyperthyroidism.

It was RNA transcripts that yielded the amplified TCR beta CDR3 regions. A set of HTBI primers served as the primers for a first-round RT-PCR of the TCR CDR3. TCRdb passed the multiplex PCR reads through MiXCR, listing each CDR3 protein once. The repertoire holds about 96,000 distinct CDR3 sequences, just over 50% seen once, with roughly 26% in the top ten. The material sequenced was blood. The rearrangement joins TRBV29-1 to TRBJ2-7, with 7 bases identical to TRBD1. This TCR was sampled from a woman in her thirties or forties with Graves' hyperthyroidism. The CDR3: CSLVRAGTDEQYF. The DNA for the CDR3 is TGCAGCTTGGTAAGGGCAGGGACAGACGAGCAGTACTTC.